This TCR beta chain was sequenced during a study of cytomegalovirus exposure and HLA in healthy donors. General study results and limits: In vitro testing confirmed a few CMV-associated chains as specific for CMV antigens. V- and J-gene trimming in TCR beta was tied to a missense DCLRE1C variant by an analysis performed later.

The CDR3 is 18 amino acids. Germline V gene sequence: CDR1 SGHTS, CDR2 YDEGEE. V shed 4 bases, J shed 1 base, and the junction held 15 bases outside the gene matches. The study ran its PCR with 60 Vbeta and 13 Jbeta primers. The method was immunoSEQ multiplex PCR; TCRdb's version includes in-frame clones alone and lacks a portion of them. The sample records over 110,000 clones, roughly four fifths being singletons. For this clone: Its antigen is unknown.

The source material was PBMCs. The sequence was collected from a woman aged 40 to 55 in good health and CMV-seronegative. This chain uses TRBV5-8 with TRBJ2-5, with 8 bases aligning to TRBD1. The CDR3: CASSPTNGQGAPQETQYF. As DNA, the CDR3 is TGTGCCAGCAGCCCCACGAACGGTCAGGGGGCGCCCCAAGAGACCCAGTACTTC. The full variable domain, in which reference TRBV5-8 and TRBJ2-5 provide the parts outside the CDR3, is EAGVTQSPTHLIKTRGQQATLRCSPISGHTSVYWYQQALGLGLQFLLWYDEGEERNRGNFPPRFSGRQFPNYSSELNVNALELEDSALYLCASSPTNGQGAPQETQYFGPGTRLLVL.